This T cell receptor beta chain was retrieved from a study of blood T cell repertoires in COVID-19. In the study overall: Sites across the United States, Italy and Spain contributed samples from acute and convalescent COVID-19. From T cells, B-cell-depleted T cells, or PBMCs came the material, which was cDNA or gDNA.

Germline V CDR1 and CDR2: SGHTA, FQGNSA. The V end lost 4 bases, the J end lost 6 bases, and 15 bases lay between the germline ends. The CDR3 length is 15 residues. Original processing methods: Amplification with reference gene primers provided the estimates of nucleated cell counts. Assay used: immunoSEQ multiplex PCR; TCRdb lists only in-frame clones, some missing. For V, J and clone size, that table is used; D and trimming come from the DNA. Of approximately 220,000 clones in the sample, roughly 85% were seen once. This clone occurred a few times. The V call is TRBV7-2, the J call TRBJ2-2, with TRBD2 as a possible D gene (6 bases). The sample consisted of peripheral blood. The origin of this receptor is a man in his forties or fifties who had recovered from COVID-19. DNA for the CDR3: TGTGCCAGCAGCTGGCGAGGACTAAACGCCGGGGAGCTGTTTTTT. Protein: CASSWRGLNAGELFF.